These 22 T cell receptor beta chains share one sample of origin, sequenced in a study of PD-L1 blockade in urothelial cancer. Data came from immunoSEQ multiplex PCR; TCRdb stores just in-frame clones and leaves some out. This sample yields fewer than 50,000 clones, of which 70% to 90% are seen a single time; less than 8% belongs to the top ten. Sequences were derived from PBMCs, sampled around atezolizumab (anti-PD-L1) treatment. The receptors shown here come from a man in his sixties with urothelial cancer.

This chain connects TRBV7-2 to TRBJ1-1, with D tentatively TRBD1 (5 bases). Germline V gene data show CDR1 as SGHTA and CDR2 as FQGNSA. V was clipped by 3 bases and J by 1 base, with 9 bases between them. The length of the CDR3 is 14 residues. The CDR3 DNA sequence: TGTGCCAGCAGCTTTGGGGGGGGGAACACTGAAGCTTTCTTT. It specifies CASSFGGGNTEAFF.

The chain is built from TRBV25-1 and TRBJ1-2, with TRBD1 matching over 7 bases. This CDR3 spans 14 amino acids. Germline V gene data show CDR1 as MGHDK and CDR2 as SYGVNS. The ends lost 3 bases at V and 6 bases at J; junction bases unmatched: 7. The chain's CDR3 is CASSDYRGWDGYTF. The CDR3 region has the DNA TGTGCCAGCAGTGATTACAGGGGTTGGGATGGCTACACCTTC.

CDR3 amino acids: CASSPGTSAHEQFF. The CDR3 coding sequence is TGTGCCAGCAGCCCTGGGACTAGCGCGCATGAGCAGTTCTTC. The chain links TRBV11-3 to TRBJ2-1, with 10 bases matching TRBD2. CDR1 and CDR2 (germline): SGHNT, YENEEA. This CDR3 region has 14 residues. V shed 5 bases and J 8 bases; nucleotides not matched to a gene: 6.

The rearrangement links TRBV6-5 to TRBJ1-2; tentative D call: TRBD1 (5 bases). The CDR3 contains 14 residues. Looked up from germline, CDR1 is MNHEY and CDR2 is SVGAGI. Trimming pared 0 bases from V and 6 bases from J, leaving 11 bases between. CDR3 in amino acids: CASSYSSRADGYTF. The DNA for the CDR3 is TGTGCCAGCAGTTACTCGAGCAGGGCGGATGGCTACACCTTC.

This chain links TRBV11-1 with TRBJ2-3; perhaps TRBD2 as D (5 bases). V was clipped by 2 bases and J by 3 bases, with 12 bases between them. Germline CDR1 is SGHAT and CDR2 is FQDESV (reference sequence). This CDR3 is built from 15 residues. The CDR3 loop reads CASSLMGALTDTQYF. DNA for the CDR3: TGTGCCAGCAGCTTAATGGGAGCATTAACAGATACGCAGTATTTT.

The J gene is TRBJ2-5, the V gene TRBV4-1; TRBD1 aligns across 12 bases. Trimming cost V 5 bases and J 6 bases; bases outside gene matches: 10. CDR1 is MGHRA, CDR2 YSYEKL, per germline. The CDR3 length is 16 residues. The CDR3 DNA follows: TGCGCCAGCAGCTCTCCCGGGACAGGGGGCTCGAAGACCCAGTACTTC. The encoded protein is CASSSPGTGGSKTQYF.

The CDR3 here is CAWSVRDRDNSPLHF. CDR3 DNA sequence: TGTGCCTGGAGTGTACGGGACAGGGATAATTCACCCCTCCACTTT. J is TRBJ1-6 and V is TRBV30; 9 bases align to TRBD1. Per the germline V gene, CDR1 is GTSNPN and CDR2 is SVGIG (reference sequence). This CDR3 has 15 residues. J lost 5 bases, V lost 0 bases, and 2 bases had no gene match. Supplemented by reference TRBV30 and TRBJ1-6, the full variable domain reads SQTIHQWPATLVQPVGSPLSLECTVEGTSNPNLYWYRQAAGRGLQLLFYSVGIGQISSEVPQNLSASRPQDRQFILSSKKLLLSDSGFYLCAWSVRDRDNSPLHFGNGTRLTVT.

This chain joins TRBV4-1 and TRBJ1-1, with TRBD1 as a possible D gene (5 bases). CDR1 and CDR2 (germline): MGHRA, YSYEKL. The ends were cut back, 1 base at V and 0 bases at J, with 9 bases in the middle. The CDR3 loop spans 15 amino acids. CDR3 DNA: TGCGCCAGCAGCCAAGGGGGCGGGATGAACACTGAAGCTTTCTTT. This translates into CASSQGGGMNTEAFF.

Concerning this clone itself: The identical CDR3 is also encoded by other nucleotide sequences in the sample. This chain joins TRBV5-4 and TRBJ1-1, with 7 nucleotides matching TRBD1. After removal of 0 bases from V and 4 bases from J, the junction contained 0 bases not matched to a gene. Germline assignment: CDR1 SGHNT and CDR2 YYREEE (reference sequence). CDR3 size: 13 residues. CDR3 sequence (DNA): TGTGCCAGCAGCTTGGAGGGGGCCACTGAAGCTTTCTTT. It yields the protein CASSLEGATEAFF.

This clone was seen only a few times. This chain uses TRBV4-2 with TRBJ1-3, with a tentative D call TRBD1 (5 bases). V was cut by 2 bases and J by 7 bases, with 18 bases left in between. The CDR3 extends over 16 amino acids. CDR1 is LGHNA, CDR2 YNFKEQ, per germline. CDR3 in DNA: TGTGCCAGCAGCCAACCGACTCAGGGCCCCCTTAACACCATATATTTT. Encoded protein: CASSQPTQGPLNTIYF.

The rearrangement links TRBV5-1 to TRBJ2-7, with D possibly matching TRBD1 (5 bases). The CDR3 spans 14 residues. Trimming pared 2 bases from V and 2 bases from J, leaving 11 bases between. CDR1 and CDR2 from the germline V gene are SGHRS and YFSETQ. As DNA, the CDR3 is TGCGCCAGCAGCTTTTCAGGGCCTCCCTACGAGCAGTACTTC. Protein sequence: CASSFSGPPYEQYF.

J is TRBJ1-1 and V is TRBV15, with D possibly matching TRBD1 (5 bases). V was trimmed by 2 bases and J by 7 bases, leaving 11 bases between them. CDR3 length equals 13 residues. The V gene's germline CDR1 is LNHNV and CDR2 YYDKDF (reference sequence). CDR3 sequence reads: CATSRFPRDEAFF. CDR3 DNA sequence: TGTGCCACCAGCAGATTCCCCAGGGATGAAGCTTTCTTT.

The chain links TRBV10-3 to TRBJ2-3, with D uncertain. Trimming took off 3 bases at V and 5 bases at J, with 6 bases between the two ends. The CDR3 has 12 residues. From germline, CDR1 is ENHRY and CDR2 SYGVKD. The CDR3 is CAISDLEDTQYF. CDR3 DNA sequence: TGTGCCATCAGTGACCTAGAAGATACGCAGTATTTT.

The chain is built from TRBV6-4 and TRBJ2-3; 9 bases fit TRBD2. J was trimmed by 5 bases and V by 5 bases; bases with no gene match: 11. The CDR3 sequence is 16 residues long. CDR1 and CDR2 from the germline V gene are MRHNA and SNTAGT. Here the CDR3 reads CASSPHGGGAEDTQYF. CDR3 coding DNA: TGTGCCAGCAGTCCCCACGGCGGGGGGGCGGAAGATACGCAGTATTTT.

The V and J genes are TRBV7-9 and TRBJ2-4; 10 positions agree with TRBD2. Germline V gene sequence: CDR1 SEHNR, CDR2 FQNEAQ (reference sequence). Losses at the gene ends were 6 bases for V and 6 bases for J; bases not matched to a gene: 8. CDR3 length equals 15 residues. The CDR3 spells CASRNLAGVINIQYF. In DNA form, the CDR3 reads TGTGCCAGCAGAAACCTAGCGGGGGTTATAAACATTCAGTACTTC.

The rearrangement joins TRBV6-1 to TRBJ1-6; 8 bases are a match to TRBD1. Losses at the gene ends were 7 bases for V and 2 bases for J; bases not matched to a gene: 4. The CDR3 sequence is 15 residues long. CDR1 and CDR2 from the germline V gene are MNHNS and SASEGT. The CDR3 sequence is CASNGQGPYNSPLHF. In DNA form, the CDR3 reads TGTGCCAGCAATGGACAGGGCCCCTATAATTCACCCCTCCACTTT.

The chain recombines TRBV11-3 with TRBJ1-5, with unresolved D. Germline-derived CDR1 and CDR2 are SGHNT and YENEEA. The CDR3 has 17 amino acids. V gave up 3 bases and J gave up 0 bases, with 15 bases separating them. CDR3 nucleotide sequence: TGTGCCAGCAGCTTCTCAGGTCGGGGTTATAGCAATCAGCCCCAGCATTTT. Residues: CASSFSGRGYSNQPQHF.

The chain employs TRBV5-1 and TRBJ2-1, with 10 bases fitting TRBD1. The CDR3 is 15 amino acids. The ends lost 4 bases at V and 7 bases at J; junction bases unmatched: 8. Germline CDR1 reads SGHRS; CDR2 reads YFSETQ. This chain's CDR3 is CASSPLDRGRNEQFF. Written as DNA, the CDR3 is TGCGCCAGCAGCCCCTTAGACAGGGGGCGGAATGAGCAGTTCTTC.

This sequence joins TRBV2 and TRBJ2-5; 7 nucleotides line up with TRBD2. The germline gives CDR1 SNHLY, CDR2 FYNNEI. The CDR3 length is 14 residues. J lost 5 bases, V lost 3 bases, and 6 bases had no gene match. CDR3 in amino acids: CASSDSGIRETQYF. DNA for the CDR3: TGTGCCAGCAGTGACAGCGGGATCCGGGAGACCCAGTACTTC.

This chain links TRBV14 with TRBJ2-1, with D perhaps TRBD1 (6 bases). The CDR3 totals 15 residues. Germline loops: CDR1 SGHDN, CDR2 FVKESK. The V end lost 4 bases, the J end lost 3 bases, and 13 bases lay between the germline ends. The CDR3: CASSLTGNFYNEQFF. CDR3 in DNA: TGTGCCAGCAGCCTAACAGGGAATTTCTACAATGAGCAGTTCTTC.

A single count supports this clone. This chain links TRBV14 with TRBJ1-2; 7 positions match TRBD1. Looked up from germline, CDR1 is SGHDN and CDR2 is FVKESK. The trim removed 4 bases at V and 3 bases at J, leaving 5 bases unmatched. The CDR3 is 14 residues long. CDR3: CASSPRQGYYGYTF. The CDR3 region has the DNA TGTGCCAGCAGCCCAAGACAGGGATACTATGGCTACACCTTC.

This clone was observed a single time. The J gene is TRBJ2-2, the V gene TRBV5-4; D is unresolved. V dropped 5 bases and J dropped 5 bases, with 16 bases sitting between them. Germline lookup yields CDR1 SGHNT and CDR2 YYREEE (reference sequence). This CDR3 spans 15 amino acids. The CDR3 DNA reads as TGTGCCAGCAGTCATCGTAACAGCAAGACCGGGGAGCTGTTTTTT. As protein: CASSHRNSKTGELFF.